These 4 T cell receptor beta chains originate from one sample sequenced in a study of early T cells in non-severe SARS-CoV-2 infection. In TCRdb, the 5' RACE reads were re-called with MiXCR into one record per CDR3 protein. This table has 80,000 to 95,000 distinct CDR3 sequences, 16% appearing once. The source material was whole blood, sampled at baseline. Receptors originate from an adult who was a healthcare worker with PCR-confirmed SARS-CoV-2 infection or an uninfected control (not recorded which).

The gene calls are TRBV6-5 and TRBJ1-1; D is possibly TRBD1 (5 bases). Germline V gene lookup returns CDR1 MNHEY and CDR2 SVGAGI. V lost 10 bases and J 0 bases, leaving 9 bases between the germline ends. This CDR3 has 12 amino acids. The chain's CDR3 is CATKTVNTEAFF. Here the CDR3 DNA reads TGTGCCACCAAGACAGTGAACACTGAAGCTTTCTTT.

This rearrangement joins TRBV30 to TRBJ2-7; no firm D call. The CDR3 is made up of 14 amino acids. CDR1 and CDR2 from the germline V gene are GTSNPN and SVGIG (reference sequence). Trimming cost V 5 bases and J 0 bases, with 14 bases left between them. DNA of the CDR3: TGTGCCTGGGAACCTGGACCGAACTCCTACGAGCAGTACTTC. Translation: CAWEPGPNSYEQYF.

The chain combines TRBV7-6 with TRBJ2-1, with TRBD2 matching 8 bases. Germline CDR1 is SGHVS and CDR2 is FNYEAQ. The CDR3 spans 15 residues. With V trimmed by 11 bases and J by 0 bases, 9 bases remained unmatched. The CDR3 sequence: CASTSGGSSYNEQFF. The CDR3 DNA is TGTGCCTCCACGAGCGGGGGAAGCTCCTACAATGAGCAGTTCTTC. Complete variable domain (other parts from reference TRBV7-6 and TRBJ2-1): GAGVSQSPRYKVTKRGQDVALRCDPISGHVSLYWYRQALGQGPEFLTYFNYEAQQDKSGLPNDRFSAERPEGSISTLTIQRTEQRDSAMYRCASTSGGSSYNEQFFGPGTRLTVL.

The rearrangement uses TRBV21-1 and TRBJ1-1; the table's D gene call, TRBD1, was not cross checked with the DNA. TRBV21-1 represents a pseudogene. There are 15 residues in the CDR3. CDR3 sequence: CASSKCPASNTEAFF. The CDR3 coding sequence is TGTGCCAGCAGCAAATGTCCAGCCTCGAACACTGAAGCTTTCTTT.